The clone carrying this T cell receptor beta chain occurred many times. Antigen unknown. The data were obtained in a study of Graves' ophthalmopathy and Graves' hyperthyroidism. General observations from the study: Forecasting of ophthalmopathy progression by the model achieved 60% to 71% sensitivity and less than 80% specificity. Blood shared most expanded thyroid clonotypes above 0.001 frequency.

The authors amplified TCR beta CDR3 regions from RNA transcripts. RT-PCR with HTBI primers came first, then second-round multiplex PCR. Via MiXCR, TCRdb re-called the multiplex PCR reads, giving one row per CDR3 protein. The sample holds 30,000 to 50,000 distinct CDR3 sequences, 50% seen once. Trimming took 2 bases from V and 7 from J, leaving 6 bases between them. Germline V lookup: CDR1 MNHEY, CDR2 SMNVEV (reference sequence). The CDR3 covers 13 residues. The TCR comes from an adult woman with stable Graves' hyperthyroidism. This rearrangement joins TRBV27 to TRBJ1-6; no firm D call. The specimen was peripheral blood. CDR3 sequence reads: CASSLAGNSPLHF. CDR3 DNA: TGTGCCAGCAGTTTAGCCGGAAATTCACCCCTCCACTTT.